A selection of T cell receptor beta chains follows, all from one sample in a study of control samples from healthy donors and cancer patients. Sequenced by immunoSEQ multiplex PCR; TCRdb stores in-frame clones only, minus some. Of about 82,000 clones in the sample, 94% were seen once. What was sequenced was blood. Receptor source: a young woman in good health. Both conserved end residues are part of each CDR3. D genes are given only for firm matches. Where a row states a size, it is once, few, many or the class of an expanded clone; other rows omit it.

TRBJ1-6 TRBV11-2 few TRBD1 CASSLGGQERSPLHF TGTGCCAGCAGCTTAGGGGGACAGGAACGATCACCCCTCCACTTT
TRBJ1-6 TRBV29-1 NA TRBD1 CSVSGTATNSPLHF TGCAGCGTATCCGGGACAGCGACTAATTCACCCCTCCACTTT
TRBJ1-6 TRBV27 NA NA CASTGGAGALSPLHF TGTGCCAGCACGGGAGGGGCAGGGGCATTGTCACCCCTCCACTTT
TRBJ1-3 TRBV4-1 NA TRBD1 CASSQVPTTGSGNTIYF TGCGCCAGCAGCCAAGTACCCACGACAGGGTCTGGAAACACCATATATTTT
TRBJ2-3 TRBV5-4 once NA CASSLAGSDTQYF TGTGCCAGCAGCTTGGCCGGGTCAGATACGCAGTATTTT
TRBJ2-4 TRBV6-2/TRBV6-3 NA NA CASSYPRTNIQYF TGTGCCAGCAGTTACCCACGCACCAACATTCAGTACTTC
TRBJ2-1 TRBV7-3 NA TRBD1 CASSTQGDPYNEQFF TGTGCCAGCAGCACTCAGGGGGACCCATACAATGAGCAGTTCTTC
TRBJ2-1 TRBV12-3/TRBV12-4 NA NA CASSLNPVDEQFF TGTGCCAGCAGTTTAAATCCAGTCGATGAGCAGTTCTTC
TRBJ1-1 TRBV20-1 NA NA CSGRGDTEAFF TGCAGTGGAAGGGGTGACACTGAAGCTTTCTTT
TRBJ2-7 TRBV18 NA TRBD2 CASSPTSGNEQYF TGTGCCAGCTCACCGACTAGCGGGAACGAGCAGTACTTC
TRBJ1-1 TRBV19 NA NA CASTQWGGTEAFF TGTGCCAGTACCCAATGGGGAGGAACTGAAGCTTTCTTT
TRBJ2-5 TRBV27 NA NA CASSLSIAGRETQYF TGTGCCAGCAGTTTATCGATCGCAGGGAGGGAGACCCAGTACTTC
TRBJ1-6 TRBV2 NA TRBD1 CASDKQGAVQNSPLHF TGTGCCAGCGATAAACAGGGGGCAGTCCAAAATTCACCCCTCCACTTT
TRBJ2-1 TRBV4-3 NA NA CASSQVDGRNEQFF TGCGCCAGCAGCCAAGTAGACGGGCGGAATGAGCAGTTCTTC
TRBJ2-2 TRBV9 NA TRBD2 CASRPGTSGVNTGELFF TGTGCCAGCAGGCCCGGGACTAGCGGAGTTAACACCGGGGAGCTGTTTTTT
TRBJ2-2 TRBV7-3 NA NA CASSRDMKAGELFF TGTGCCAGCAGCCGCGATATGAAGGCCGGGGAGCTGTTTTTT
TRBJ2-7 TRBV10-1 NA TRBD2 CASSEMGRETYEQYF TGCGCCAGCAGTGAAATGGGGAGGGAAACCTACGAGCAGTACTTC
TRBJ1-6 TRBV6-1 NA NA CASSETKDSPLHF TGTGCCAGCAGTGAAACCAAGGATTCACCCCTCCACTTT
TRBJ1-1 TRBV16 NA TRBD1 CASSQTTGGLSEAFF TGTGCCAGCAGCCAAACGACAGGGGGGTTATCTGAAGCTTTCTTT
TRBJ1-6 TRBV7-2 NA NA CASSLAGGDNSPLHF TGTGCCAGCAGCTTAGCTGGAGGGGATAATTCACCCCTCCACTTT
TRBJ2-1 TRBV7-9 NA TRBD2 CASSLVAGGPGSYNEQFF TGTGCCAGCAGCTTAGTAGCGGGGGGGCCCGGCTCCTACAATGAGCAGTTCTTC
TRBJ1-1 TRBV29-1 NA NA CSVAQGYTEAFF TGCAGCGTTGCGCAGGGATATACTGAAGCTTTCTTT
TRBJ2-1 TRBV27 NA NA CASSFLLGNEQFF TGTGCCAGCAGTTTTTTACTGGGCAATGAGCAGTTCTTC
TRBJ2-7 TRBV2 NA TRBD1 CASLQTPGQGGYEQYF TGTGCCAGCCTTCAAACTCCGGGACAGGGGGGCTACGAGCAGTACTTC
TRBJ2-1 TRBV6-2/TRBV6-3 NA TRBD2 CASSYQSPGTRRNEQFF TGTGCCAGCAGTTACCAGAGCCCCGGGACTAGGCGCAATGAGCAGTTCTTC
TRBJ2-4 TRBV4-3 NA TRBD1 CASSREWTGGHKTKNIQYF TGCGCCAGCAGCCGTGAATGGACAGGGGGGCACAAAACCAAAAACATTCAGTACTTC
TRBJ1-4 TRBV5-4 NA TRBD1 CASSVRQGSPNEKLFF TGTGCCAGCAGCGTCCGACAGGGTAGCCCTAATGAAAAACTGTTTTTT
TRBJ1-6 TRBV19 NA NA CASQTGGHSPLHF TGTGCCAGTCAAACTGGGGGGCATTCACCCCTCCACTTT
TRBJ1-1 TRBV6-5 once TRBD1 CAVAQGVGLGTEAFF TGTGCCGTGGCCCAGGGGGTTGGTTTAGGCACTGAAGCTTTCTTT
TRBJ1-1 TRBV5-1 NA TRBD1 CASSLGGQGTASFF TGCGCCAGCAGCTTGGGGGGACAGGGCACGGCGTCTTTCTTT
TRBJ1-1 TRBV7-9 NA NA CASSLVGQRPNTEAFF TGTGCCAGCAGCTTAGTTGGACAGAGACCTAACACTGAAGCTTTCTTT
TRBJ2-1 TRBV12-5 NA NA CASGLGTGFDEQFF TGTGCTAGTGGTTTGGGCACAGGGTTTGATGAGCAGTTCTTC
TRBJ2-7 TRBV5-1 NA TRBD2 CASSFRGGIEQYF TGCGCCAGCAGCTTTCGGGGGGGAATCGAGCAGTACTTC
TRBJ1-1 TRBV7-3 NA NA CASSLGGSDAEAFF TGTGCCAGCAGCTTAGGGGGGTCGGACGCTGAAGCTTTCTTT
TRBJ1-5 TRBV6-5 NA NA CASSLGGADNQPQHF TGTGCCAGCAGCCTTGGGGGCGCAGACAATCAGCCCCAGCATTTT
TRBJ1-2 TRBV5-1 NA TRBD1 CASSIRTGNYGYTF TGCGCCAGCAGCATCCGGACAGGGAACTATGGCTACACCTTC
TRBJ2-3 TRBV5-4 NA NA CASSQPSADTQYF TGTGCCAGCAGCCAACCCAGCGCAGATACGCAGTATTTT
TRBJ1-1 TRBV28 NA TRBD1 CASSLDRGASRITEAFF TGTGCCAGCAGTTTAGACAGGGGCGCTTCTAGGATCACTGAAGCTTTCTTT
TRBJ1-1 TRBV28 NA NA CASSLMTEAFF TGTGCCAGCAGTTTAATGACTGAAGCTTTCTTT
TRBJ2-7 TRBV4-1 NA TRBD1 CASRQLPGQGAAEQYF TGCGCCAGCAGACAACTCCCGGGACAGGGGGCCGCGGAGCAGTACTTC
TRBJ2-2 TRBV28 NA NA CASSLGGAGSGELFF TGTGCCAGCAGTTTAGGGGGGGCAGGATCCGGGGAGCTGTTTTTT
TRBJ2-1 TRBV28 NA TRBD2 CASKESSGRVSEQFF TGTGCCAGCAAAGAATCTAGCGGGAGGGTAAGTGAGCAGTTCTTC
TRBJ1-2 TRBV2 NA NA CASSVANYGYTF TGTGCCAGCAGTGTAGCTAACTATGGCTACACCTTC
TRBJ2-7 TRBV28 NA NA CASSLSRLGSYEQYF TGTGCCAGCAGTTTATCCAGACTCGGGAGCTACGAGCAGTACTTC
TRBJ1-1 TRBV28 NA NA CASSMYRRGGTEAFF TGTGCCAGCAGTATGTACAGGCGGGGGGGCACTGAAGCTTTCTTT
TRBJ2-2 TRBV27 NA NA CASSFTGELFF TGTGCCAGCAGTTTCACCGGGGAGCTGTTTTTT